The entry below describes one T cell receptor beta chain. It lacks a known antigen. Qualities for individual bases were not recorded, and no much larger clone is one base off. This specimen belongs to a study of T cells after somatic rescue of genetic block (TCRdb year 2020). Regarding the study in general: The study assessed how robust, over the long term, a T-cell system was when the system had developed through somatic rescue of a genetic block in T-cell development.

Germline trimming amounts to 4 bases on V and 2 bases on J, with 7 as the count of junction bases outside the gene matches. Taken from the germline V gene, the CDR1 and CDR2 loops are SGHRS and YFSETQ. Including the terminal cysteine and phenylalanine, the CDR3 comprises 16 residues. The entry retains the CDR3 DNA only, 48 bases that are in frame from base 1. Library preparation was by the immunoSEQ multiplex PCR assay. As stored in TCRdb, this immuneACCESS dataset retains in-frame rearrangements with V and J assigned. A fraction of the clones does not appear; measured against another copy, unresolved V genes explain less than half of the discrepancy, and the remainder lacks a known reason. This sample gives tens of thousands of clones in total; about 87% of them show up just once. The ten largest clones take up about 1.5% of the sample.

The TCR sequence derives from a woman aged 18-29 years. Sequenced material: peripheral blood mononuclear cells (PBMCs). This sequence uses TRBV5-1 and TRBJ2-5, and TRBD2 matches 11 of the central bases. The CDR3 in this case is CASSRGLAEGQETQYF. The DNA is as follows: TGCGCCAGCAGCAGGGGACTAGCGGAGGGACAAGAGACCCAGTACTTC. Here the CDR3 is joined to the reference TRBV5-1 and TRBJ2-5 genes, and the full variable domain is: KAGVTQTPRYLIKTRGQQVTLSCSPISGHRSVSWYQQTPGQGLQFLFEYFSETQRNKGNFPGRFSGRQFSNSRSEMNVSTLELGDSALYLCASSRGLAEGQETQYFGPGTRLLVL.